This T cell receptor (beta chain) originates from a study of CD4+ T cells in melanoma. Findings of the study overall: Neoantigen-specific CD4+ T cells in melanoma reportedly had diverse differentiation states.

Generated by immunoSEQ multiplex PCR, the TCRdb table keeps only in-frame clones and is missing some. The sample records around 130,000 clones, 80% to 95% being singletons. Germline V gene lookup returns CDR1 SGDLS and CDR2 YYNGEE. The CDR3 runs 15 residues. V shed 4 bases and J 1 base; nucleotides not matched to a gene: 7. Comments on this clone: No antigen is known for it.

The clonotype comes from a human donor with melanoma. The V gene is TRBV9, the J gene TRBJ1-1; 7 bases match TRBD1. This chain's CDR3 is CASSTSGTANTEAFF. The CDR3 DNA reads TGTGCCAGCAGCACCTCCGGGACAGCGAACACTGAAGCTTTCTTT.